The subject of this entry is one TCR beta chain. No antigen is known for it. The data are from a study of Tregs in tolerant kidney transplant recipients. Unstimulated Tregs (CD4+CD25+CD127-) and CD4+CD25- non-Tregs were sorted from PBMCs. The method was immunoSEQ multiplex PCR; TCRdb's version includes in-frame clones alone and lacks a portion of them. This sample has about 68,000 clones, with roughly 84% found just once. The junction had 4 bases not matched to a gene; V was cut back by 6 bases and J by 2 bases. CDR1 and CDR2 from the germline V gene are SGHNT and YENEEA. CDR3 length: 13 residues. Study observations and caveats: Tregs expanded with activated donor B cells seemed most donor-specific. No direct test of biological reproducibility was done here.

This sequence joins TRBV11-3 and TRBJ2-7; 7 nucleotides line up with TRBD1. This TCR was recovered from a human donor in good health. Sequencing was performed on CD4+ T cells from blood. Written as DNA, the CDR3 is TGTGCCAGCAGACGGGGACAGACCTACGAGCAGTACTTC. This codes for CASRRGQTYEQYF.